This is a list of T cell receptor beta chains from one sample in a study of T cell repertoires in cytomegalovirus infection. From the reads, TCRdb called clonotypes with MiXCR, one entry per CDR3 protein. The sample carries around 900,000 distinct CDR3 sequences, around 32% recorded once. What these receptors recognize is not known. This specimen consisted of cultured CD8+ T cells from PBMCs, obtained from culture after CMV antigen stimulation. The origin of the receptors is a human donor in good health (CMV status not recorded). Some clones in this sample may be carry-over from other donors' samples. Both conserved end residues are part of each CDR3. The D gene is left open where the match is weak. The size of a clone is reported for some rows only, either as once, few or many, or as a class for expanded clones.

cdr3_nt	cdr3_aa	d_call	j_call	clone_size	v_call
TGTGCCAGTAGTATAGCCCGGGCCACTGAAGCTTTCTTT	CASSIARATEAFF	NA	TRBJ1-1	many	TRBV19
TGTGCCATCAGTCGAACCGACGAATCAGGGGGCCGGACCTACAATGAGCAGTTCTTC	CAISRTDESGGRTYNEQFF	TRBD1	TRBJ2-1	many	TRBV10-3
TGTGCCAGCAGCCCATCACTAGGGGCAAGCCCTAACTATGGCTACACCTTC	CASSPSLGASPNYGYTF	NA	TRBJ1-2	NA	TRBV7-9
TGTGCCAGCAGCCACGGGGGCGTCTCCTACGAGCAGTACTTC	CASSHGGVSYEQYF	NA	TRBJ2-7	NA	TRBV6-5
TGTGCCAGCAGCTTTGGAGTGTATAGCAATCAGCCCCGGCATTTT	CASSFGVYSNQPRHF	NA	TRBJ1-5	NA	TRBV7-2
TGTGCCAGCAGCTCTTACCGGGACGGTCGATATGGCTACACCTTC	CASSSYRDGRYGYTF	NA	TRBJ1-2	few	TRBV7-8
TGTGCCAGCAGCTTAGAACAAAGGGGAACAGGGGGCTACGAGCAGTACTTC	CASSLEQRGTGGYEQYF	TRBD1	TRBJ2-7	few	TRBV7-6
TGTGCCAGCAGTTCCCGACAGGGCCCTGAAGACATTCAGTACTTC	CASSSRQGPEDIQYF	TRBD1	TRBJ2-4	NA	TRBV27
TGCGCCAGCAGCCAGGGGACTAGCGGGGGGTCAAATGAGCAGTTCTTC	CASSQGTSGGSNEQFF	TRBD2	TRBJ2-1	NA	TRBV4-3
TGTGCCAGCAGCCCCCAAGGGGGAGCCTACAATGAGCAGTTCTTC	CASSPQGGAYNEQFF	NA	TRBJ2-1	NA	TRBV3-1
TGTGCCATCGCGACAGGGGAAGAGACCCAGTACTTC	CAIATGEETQYF	TRBD1	TRBJ2-5	many	TRBV7-9
TGCAGCGTTGCCGGACAGGAATACTCCTACGAGCAGTACTTC	CSVAGQEYSYEQYF	TRBD1	TRBJ2-7	few	TRBV29-1
TGTGCCACCGAGGGACTTTTTAATGAGCAGTTCTTC	CATEGLFNEQFF	NA	TRBJ2-1	NA	TRBV15
TGTGCCAGCAGTTCCCCGGACACATATAATTCACCCCTCCACTTT	CASSSPDTYNSPLHF	NA	TRBJ1-6	NA	TRBV6-6
TGTGCTAGTGGTCCTGCACCCTACAATGAGCAGTTCTTC	CASGPAPYNEQFF	NA	TRBJ2-1	NA	TRBV12-5
TGTGCCAGCAGTTTAACAACTACCGGGGATGAGCAGTTCTTC	CASSLTTTGDEQFF	NA	TRBJ2-1	few	TRBV27
TGTGCCAGCGGACCGAGGCTAGCGCGCTCCTACGAGCAGTACTTC	CASGPRLARSYEQYF	NA	TRBJ2-7	few	TRBV12-3/TRBV12-4
TGTGCCAGCAGCTCACTGGGACTAGCGCCAGAAGAGACCCAGTACTTC	CASSSLGLAPEETQYF	TRBD2	TRBJ2-5	NA	TRBV7-8
TGTGCCAGCCGGGACAGGGAGCAGTTCTTC	CASRDREQFF	TRBD1	TRBJ2-1	NA	TRBV2
TGTGCCAGCAGCTCCGGTGGGACAGGGGTATCTGAAGCTTTCTTT	CASSSGGTGVSEAFF	TRBD1	TRBJ1-1	many	TRBV7-2
TGTGTCATCAAAGTGGAGGGAGGGCAAGAGACCCAGTACTTC	CVIKVEGGQETQYF	TRBD2	TRBJ2-5	NA	TRBV10-3
TGTGCCAGCAGACTCACAGGGGGCGGTAACTATGGCTACACCTTC	CASRLTGGGNYGYTF	TRBD1	TRBJ1-2	NA	TRBV7-3
TGTGCCAGCAGTTTAGTGGGACCTCTAGGCGACGGGGATGAGCAGTTCTTC	CASSLVGPLGDGDEQFF	NA	TRBJ2-1	NA	TRBV27
TGTGCCAGCAGTTTAGGGCCCTTCCTCCAGCAGTTCTTC	CASSLGPFLQQFF	NA	TRBJ2-1	NA	TRBV27
TGTGCCAGCAGTCTCTTTCCCCAGGGGGGCTACAATGAGCAGTTCTTC	CASSLFPQGGYNEQFF	NA	TRBJ2-1	many	TRBV7-6
TGTGCCAGCAGCGCCGACCGACGCTACGCGTACGAGCAGTACTTC	CASSADRRYAYEQYF	NA	TRBJ2-7	NA	TRBV5-6
TGTGCCAGCAGGGACTCCAAAGTGGACGAGCAGTACTTC	CASRDSKVDEQYF	NA	TRBJ2-7	many	TRBV12-3/TRBV12-4
TGTGCCAGCAGTTTCCTAGCGGGGGGGAGCACAGATACGCAGTATTTT	CASSFLAGGSTDTQYF	TRBD2	TRBJ2-3	many	TRBV27
TGTGCCAGCAGTGAATTCAGGGGGCCTGGCAATGAGCAGTTCTTC	CASSEFRGPGNEQFF	TRBD1	TRBJ2-1	many	TRBV6-1
TGTGCCAGTAGTATAGTGGACAGCGATGGCTACACCTTC	CASSIVDSDGYTF	NA	TRBJ1-2	NA	TRBV19
TGTGCCAGCAGTGGGGCCAGAAACACCGGGGAGCTGTTTTTT	CASSGARNTGELFF	NA	TRBJ2-2	few	TRBV6-4
TGTGCTAGTGGCATAACAGGGTACGGAAATCAGCCCCAGCATTTT	CASGITGYGNQPQHF	NA	TRBJ1-5	once	TRBV12-5
TGTGCCAGCAGCTTTACCGGGACTAGCGGGGTCGAGCAGTACTTC	CASSFTGTSGVEQYF	TRBD2	TRBJ2-7	many	TRBV7-8
TGTGCCAGCAGACGACCCATTCCTACTATGAACACTGAAGCTTTCTTT	CASRRPIPTMNTEAFF	NA	TRBJ1-1	NA	TRBV6-2/TRBV6-3
TGTGCCATCAACCCCTCCGGCGGGGGGGCGAATGATAATGAGCAGTTCTTC	CAINPSGGGANDNEQFF	TRBD2	TRBJ2-1	NA	TRBV10-3
TGTGCCAGCAGCTTAGCATTTGTTGCACCAAGCTCCTACAATGAGCAGTTCTTC	CASSLAFVAPSSYNEQFF	NA	TRBJ2-1	many	TRBV7-8
TGTGCCAGCATTCCTTGGACTAGCGGGAGGGCCCTGGATACGCAGTATTTT	CASIPWTSGRALDTQYF	TRBD2	TRBJ2-3	few	TRBV25-1
TGTGCCATCAGTGAGTCGAAGCAGGACAAATCAATCCCCACCTACGAGCAGTACTTC	CAISESKQDKSIPTYEQYF	NA	TRBJ2-7	few	TRBV10-3
TGTGCCACCAGCAGAGTGGCGTATAACACAGATACGCAGTATTTT	CATSRVAYNTDTQYF	NA	TRBJ2-3	many	TRBV15
TGTGCCAGCAGCTCATCCGGGACAGGGTGGGCCGGGGAGCTGTTTTTT	CASSSSGTGWAGELFF	TRBD1	TRBJ2-2	NA	TRBV11-2
TGTGCCAGCAGTATATTGGGACAGGAAGCTTTCTTT	CASSILGQEAFF	TRBD1	TRBJ1-1	NA	TRBV27
TGTGCCAGCACCGAGCAGTACTTC	CASTEQYF	NA	TRBJ2-7	NA	TRBV6-1
TGTGCCAGCAGTTTAAACAGGGGACACACTGAAGCTTTCTTT	CASSLNRGHTEAFF	TRBD1	TRBJ1-1	many	TRBV27
TGCAGTGCTAGAGATCGGGAGGGGCCCCTGACCTACGAGCAGTACTTC	CSARDREGPLTYEQYF	TRBD2	TRBJ2-7	once	TRBV20-1
TGTGCCAGCAGTACCGTGACCCCTGATGGGCAGTATTTT	CASSTVTPDGQYF	NA	TRBJ2-3	few	TRBV27
TGTGCCAGCAGCTTAGCCCTGGCGCAATCGAACACAGATACGCAGTATTTT	CASSLALAQSNTDTQYF	NA	TRBJ2-3	NA	TRBV7-4
TGTGCCAGCAGTACCTCTACAGGGGACTACGGCAATCAGCCCCAGCATTTT	CASSTSTGDYGNQPQHF	TRBD1	TRBJ1-5	NA	TRBV27
TGTGCCAGCAAGCAACACAGGGGTAGATTGGGTGGCTACACCTTC	CASKQHRGRLGGYTF	TRBD1	TRBJ1-2	few	TRBV7-6
TGTGCCAGCAGTCCCTTACTAGCGGGGGGTCAGTACTTC	CASSPLLAGGQYF	TRBD2	TRBJ2-4	few	TRBV12-3/TRBV12-4
TGTGCCAGTAGTATAGGCCTATGGACAGAGTTCTACAATGAGCAGTTCTTC	CASSIGLWTEFYNEQFF	NA	TRBJ2-1	few	TRBV19
TGCAGTGCTACCGGGACTAGCGGGGGGGCCTTACACCCCTACAATGAGCAGTTCTTC	CSATGTSGGALHPYNEQFF	TRBD2	TRBJ2-1	few	TRBV20-1
TGTACCAGCAGTTTACAGCAGTCCCATATATCTAGCACAGATACGCAGTATTTT	CTSSLQQSHISSTDTQYF	NA	TRBJ2-3	NA	TRBV12-3/TRBV12-4
TGTGCCAGCAGGGTCAGGGGGGCGGAGGAGCAGTACTTC	CASRVRGAEEQYF	NA	TRBJ2-7	once	TRBV5-4
TGTGCCACCAGCAGAGCCAAAGGGGTAAACACTGAAGCTTTCTTT	CATSRAKGVNTEAFF	NA	TRBJ1-1	few	TRBV15